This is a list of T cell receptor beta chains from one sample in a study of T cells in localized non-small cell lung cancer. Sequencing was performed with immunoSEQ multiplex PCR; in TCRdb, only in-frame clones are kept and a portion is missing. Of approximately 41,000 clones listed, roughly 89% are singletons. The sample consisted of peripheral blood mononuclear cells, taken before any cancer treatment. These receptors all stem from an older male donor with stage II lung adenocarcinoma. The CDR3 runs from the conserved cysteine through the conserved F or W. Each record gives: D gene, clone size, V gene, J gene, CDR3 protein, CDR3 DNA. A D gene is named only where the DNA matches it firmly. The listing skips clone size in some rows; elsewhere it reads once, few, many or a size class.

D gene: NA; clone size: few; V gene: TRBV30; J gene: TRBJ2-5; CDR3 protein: CAWSLWEEETQYF; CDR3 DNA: TGTGCCTGGAGTCTCTGGGAGGAAGAGACCCAGTACTTC
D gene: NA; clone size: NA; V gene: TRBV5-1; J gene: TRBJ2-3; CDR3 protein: CASSPGTPTDTQYF; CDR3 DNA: TGCGCCAGCAGCCCCGGGACTCCGACAGATACGCAGTATTTT
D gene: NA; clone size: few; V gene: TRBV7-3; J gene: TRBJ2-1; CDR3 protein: CASSPTPLGEQFF; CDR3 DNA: TGTGCCAGCAGTCCCACCCCATTAGGTGAGCAGTTCTTC
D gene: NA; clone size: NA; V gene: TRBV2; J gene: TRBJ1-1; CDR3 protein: CASNEQGRVTEAFF; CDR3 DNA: TGTGCCAGCAATGAGCAGGGTAGGGTCACCGAAGCTTTCTTT
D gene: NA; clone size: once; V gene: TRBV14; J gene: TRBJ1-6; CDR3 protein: CASSQPSSPLHF; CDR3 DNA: TGTGCCAGCAGCCAACCCAGTTCACCCCTCCACTTT
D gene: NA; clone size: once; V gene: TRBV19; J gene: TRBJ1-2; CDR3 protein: CASSTRTGRKGYTF; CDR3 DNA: TGTGCCAGTAGTACCCGGACGGGACGGAAGGGCTACACCTTC
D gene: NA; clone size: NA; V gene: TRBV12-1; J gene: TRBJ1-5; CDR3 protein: CASSRGGQGAKSNQPQHF; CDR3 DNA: TGTGCCAGCAGCCGAGGGGGACAGGGGGCCAAGAGCAATCAGCCCCAGCATTTT
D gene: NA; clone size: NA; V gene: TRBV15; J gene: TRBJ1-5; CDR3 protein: CATSRGGLGNQPQHF; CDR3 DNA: TGTGCCACCAGCAGAGGAGGGTTGGGCAATCAGCCCCAGCATTTT
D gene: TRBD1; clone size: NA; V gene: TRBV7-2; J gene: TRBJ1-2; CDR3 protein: CASSRDSGAYGYTF; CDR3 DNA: TGTGCCAGCAGCCGGGACAGCGGGGCCTATGGCTACACCTTC
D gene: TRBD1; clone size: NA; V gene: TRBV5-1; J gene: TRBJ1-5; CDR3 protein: CASSLGQGDQPQHF; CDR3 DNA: TGCGCCAGCAGCTTGGGGCAGGGGGATCAGCCCCAGCATTTT
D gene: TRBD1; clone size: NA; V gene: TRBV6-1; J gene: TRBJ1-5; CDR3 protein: CASGGTGPSNQPQHF; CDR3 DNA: TGTGCCAGCGGCGGGACAGGCCCGAGCAATCAGCCCCAGCATTTT
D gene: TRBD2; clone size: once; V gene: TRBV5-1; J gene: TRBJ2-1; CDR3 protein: CASSLARYSGSGNEQFF; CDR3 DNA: TGCGCCAGCAGCTTGGCCAGGTATAGCGGGAGCGGCAATGAGCAGTTCTTC
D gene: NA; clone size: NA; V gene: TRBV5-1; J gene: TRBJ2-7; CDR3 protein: CASSPGPGSYEQYF; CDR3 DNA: TGCGCCAGCAGCCCGGGACCTGGTAGCTACGAGCAGTACTTC
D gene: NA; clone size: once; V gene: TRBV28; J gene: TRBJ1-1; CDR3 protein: CASSLAGAEAFF; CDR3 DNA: TGTGCCAGCAGTTTAGCAGGGGCTGAAGCTTTCTTT
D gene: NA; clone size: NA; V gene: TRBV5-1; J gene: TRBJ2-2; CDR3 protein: CASSLGAGETGELFF; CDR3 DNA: TGCGCCAGCAGCTTGGGGGCAGGGGAGACCGGGGAGCTGTTTTTT
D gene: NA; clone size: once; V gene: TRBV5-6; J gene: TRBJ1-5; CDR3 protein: CASSLSGQPQHF; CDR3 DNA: TGTGCCAGCAGCCTGTCTGGACAGCCCCAGCATTTT
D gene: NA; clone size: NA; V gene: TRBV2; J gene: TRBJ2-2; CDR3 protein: CASSGTSSGTGELFF; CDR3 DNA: TGTGCCAGCAGTGGAACTAGCTCGGGCACCGGGGAGCTGTTTTTT